A selection of T cell receptor beta chains follows, all from one sample in a study of cytomegalovirus exposure and HLA in healthy donors. Only in-frame clones appear in the TCRdb table, and some are missing; sequencing was by immunoSEQ multiplex PCR. Altogether about 100,000 clones are present, roughly four fifths being singletons, with the ten largest covering around a tenth. Sequencing was done on a sample of PBMCs. The receptors shown here come from a male donor in good health and CMV-seropositive. Both conserved end residues are part of each CDR3. The order of the fields is J gene, V gene, clone size, D gene, CDR3 protein, CDR3 DNA. The D gene is left open where the match is weak. Size values are once, few and many counts, or a class for expanded clones, and some rows have none.

J gene: TRBJ2-7; V gene: TRBV2; clone size: .; D gene: TRBD2; CDR3 protein: CASSALAGEAGEQYF; CDR3 DNA: TGTGCCAGCAGTGCCCTAGCGGGAGAAGCAGGAGAGCAGTACTTC
J gene: TRBJ2-7; V gene: TRBV7-8; clone size: .; D gene: .; CDR3 protein: CASSLGGQSLPYEQYF; CDR3 DNA: TGTGCCAGCAGCTTAGGGGGCCAGTCCCTACCTTACGAGCAGTACTTC
J gene: TRBJ1-1; V gene: TRBV6-1; clone size: .; D gene: .; CDR3 protein: CASRLQGNTEAFF; CDR3 DNA: TGTGCCAGCAGGCTACAGGGGAACACTGAAGCTTTCTTT
J gene: TRBJ2-1; V gene: TRBV4-2; clone size: .; D gene: .; CDR3 protein: CASSQDAGQPYNEQFF; CDR3 DNA: TGTGCCAGCAGCCAAGATGCAGGACAGCCATACAATGAGCAGTTCTTC
J gene: TRBJ2-7; V gene: TRBV7-6; clone size: .; D gene: .; CDR3 protein: CASSPYGGGEQYF; CDR3 DNA: TGTGCCAGCAGCCCCTATGGCGGAGGGGAGCAGTACTTC
J gene: TRBJ2-1; V gene: TRBV30; clone size: .; D gene: .; CDR3 protein: CAFHAKGDEQFF; CDR3 DNA: TGTGCCTTCCACGCCAAGGGGGATGAGCAGTTCTTC
J gene: TRBJ2-7; V gene: TRBV10-1; clone size: .; D gene: TRBD1; CDR3 protein: CASRGLTGVSYEQYF; CDR3 DNA: TGCGCCAGCAGAGGCTTAACAGGGGTTAGTTACGAGCAGTACTTC
J gene: TRBJ2-3; V gene: TRBV12-5; clone size: .; D gene: .; CDR3 protein: CASTGQITDTQYF; CDR3 DNA: TGTGCTAGCACCGGACAGATTACAGATACGCAGTATTTT
J gene: TRBJ2-1; V gene: TRBV4-3; clone size: .; D gene: TRBD2; CDR3 protein: CASSQDRTSGTTYNEQFF; CDR3 DNA: TGCGCCAGCAGCCAAGATCGGACTAGCGGGACCACCTACAATGAGCAGTTCTTC
J gene: TRBJ2-3; V gene: TRBV7-2; clone size: .; D gene: .; CDR3 protein: CASSLGQITQYF; CDR3 DNA: TGTGCCAGCAGCTTAGGACAGATTACGCAGTATTTT
J gene: TRBJ2-7; V gene: TRBV14; clone size: .; D gene: TRBD2; CDR3 protein: CASSQELAGGSYEQYF; CDR3 DNA: TGTGCCAGCAGCCAAGAACTAGCGGGGGGCTCCTACGAGCAGTACTTC
J gene: TRBJ2-7; V gene: TRBV29-1; clone size: .; D gene: TRBD1; CDR3 protein: CSVVRTGAYEQYF; CDR3 DNA: TGCAGCGTTGTGAGGACAGGGGCTTACGAGCAGTACTTC
J gene: TRBJ2-1; V gene: TRBV9; clone size: .; D gene: TRBD1; CDR3 protein: CASSSMGTGWGEQFF; CDR3 DNA: TGTGCCAGCAGCTCCATGGGGACAGGGTGGGGTGAGCAGTTCTTC
J gene: TRBJ2-5; V gene: TRBV19; clone size: few; D gene: TRBD1; CDR3 protein: CASSWDRYQETQYF; CDR3 DNA: TGTGCCAGTAGTTGGGACAGGTACCAAGAGACCCAGTACTTC
J gene: TRBJ1-1; V gene: TRBV19; clone size: .; D gene: TRBD1; CDR3 protein: CASSNNGGQGFSEAFF; CDR3 DNA: TGTGCCAGTAGCAATAATGGGGGACAGGGGTTCTCTGAAGCTTTCTTT
J gene: TRBJ2-7; V gene: TRBV11-1; clone size: .; D gene: TRBD1; CDR3 protein: CASSLSGTDPYEQYF; CDR3 DNA: TGTGCCAGCAGCTTATCTGGGACAGATCCCTACGAGCAGTACTTC
J gene: TRBJ2-3; V gene: TRBV11-2; clone size: .; D gene: TRBD2; CDR3 protein: CASSLFYSGEGGNTQYF; CDR3 DNA: TGTGCCAGCAGCTTATTTTATTCGGGGGAGGGAGGGAATACGCAGTATTTT
J gene: TRBJ2-1; V gene: TRBV19; clone size: once; D gene: .; CDR3 protein: CASSILATQGGNEQFF; CDR3 DNA: TGTGCCAGTAGTATCCTAGCGACACAAGGTGGGAATGAGCAGTTCTTC
J gene: TRBJ2-2; V gene: TRBV4-2; clone size: .; D gene: .; CDR3 protein: CASSQGPILNTGELFF; CDR3 DNA: TGTGCCAGCAGCCAAGGGCCGATCCTGAACACCGGGGAGCTGTTTTTT
J gene: TRBJ2-1; V gene: TRBV4-1; clone size: .; D gene: TRBD2; CDR3 protein: CASSQDGGVPYNEQFF; CDR3 DNA: TGCGCCAGCAGCCAAGATGGGGGGGTCCCCTACAATGAGCAGTTCTTC
J gene: TRBJ1-4; V gene: TRBV7-9; clone size: .; D gene: .; CDR3 protein: CSSNTGGEKLFF; CDR3 DNA: TGTTCCAGCAACACAGGTGGCGAAAAACTGTTTTTT
J gene: TRBJ1-4; V gene: TRBV19; clone size: .; D gene: .; CDR3 protein: CASSMGRNEKLFF; CDR3 DNA: TGTGCCAGTAGTATGGGCAGGAATGAAAAACTGTTTTTT
J gene: TRBJ2-7; V gene: TRBV19; clone size: .; D gene: TRBD2; CDR3 protein: CASSNPGLASEQYF; CDR3 DNA: TGTGCCAGTAGCAACCCGGGACTAGCTAGCGAGCAGTACTTC
J gene: TRBJ2-6; V gene: TRBV28; clone size: .; D gene: TRBD2; CDR3 protein: CASSTSGSSGANGLTF; CDR3 DNA: TGTGCCAGCAGTACTAGCGGGAGCTCTGGGGCCAACGGCCTGACTTTC
J gene: TRBJ2-3; V gene: TRBV7-8; clone size: few; D gene: TRBD2; CDR3 protein: CASSLGSTSGSADTQYF; CDR3 DNA: TGTGCCAGCAGCTTAGGCTCGACTAGCGGGAGTGCAGATACGCAGTATTTT
J gene: TRBJ1-1; V gene: TRBV27; clone size: .; D gene: .; CDR3 protein: CASSLQGNTEAFF; CDR3 DNA: TGTGCCAGCAGTCTCCAGGGGAACACTGAAGCTTTCTTT
J gene: TRBJ2-2; V gene: TRBV2; clone size: .; D gene: TRBD1; CDR3 protein: CASSDGTGGGHTGELFF; CDR3 DNA: TGTGCCAGCAGTGACGGGACAGGGGGCGGTCATACCGGGGAGCTGTTTTTT
J gene: TRBJ2-7; V gene: TRBV7-3; clone size: once; D gene: TRBD2; CDR3 protein: CASSRTSSPLEQYF; CDR3 DNA: TGTGCCAGCAGCCGGACTAGCTCCCCTCTCGAGCAGTACTTC
J gene: TRBJ2-7; V gene: TRBV7-9; clone size: .; D gene: TRBD2; CDR3 protein: CSSSPGGGSYEQYF; CDR3 DNA: TGTTCCAGCAGCCCCGGGGGGGGATCCTACGAGCAGTACTTC
J gene: TRBJ2-7; V gene: TRBV28; clone size: .; D gene: TRBD2; CDR3 protein: CASTREESSYEQYF; CDR3 DNA: TGTGCCAGCACGCGGGAGGAGAGCTCCTACGAGCAGTACTTC
J gene: TRBJ2-4; V gene: TRBV9; clone size: .; D gene: .; CDR3 protein: CASSVAPGANIQYF; CDR3 DNA: TGTGCCAGCAGCGTAGCTCCAGGGGCGAACATTCAGTACTTC
J gene: TRBJ1-2; V gene: TRBV7-2; clone size: .; D gene: TRBD1; CDR3 protein: CASSLRRTGGVINYGYTF; CDR3 DNA: TGTGCCAGCAGCTTACGACGGACAGGGGGCGTCATCAACTATGGCTACACCTTC
J gene: TRBJ2-7; V gene: TRBV10-3; clone size: few; D gene: .; CDR3 protein: CAISESEYEQYF; CDR3 DNA: TGTGCCATCAGTGAGTCAGAGTACGAGCAGTACTTC
J gene: TRBJ2-1; V gene: TRBV10-3; clone size: .; D gene: .; CDR3 protein: CAISESNRDNEQFF; CDR3 DNA: TGTGCCATCAGTGAGTCGAACAGAGACAATGAGCAGTTCTTC
J gene: TRBJ1-2; V gene: TRBV19; clone size: .; D gene: .; CDR3 protein: CASSTPIYGYTF; CDR3 DNA: TGTGCCAGTAGTACCCCAATCTATGGCTACACCTTC
J gene: TRBJ2-1; V gene: TRBV10-3; clone size: .; D gene: TRBD2; CDR3 protein: CAISGTSLNEQFF; CDR3 DNA: TGTGCCATCAGTGGGACTAGCCTCAATGAGCAGTTCTTC
J gene: TRBJ2-1; V gene: TRBV4-2; clone size: .; D gene: TRBD2; CDR3 protein: CASSQPSSGSMDEQFF; CDR3 DNA: TGTGCCAGCAGCCAACCATCTAGCGGGAGTATGGATGAGCAGTTCTTC
J gene: TRBJ2-5; V gene: TRBV5-1; clone size: once; D gene: .; CDR3 protein: CASSLGGDQETQYF; CDR3 DNA: TGCGCCAGCAGCTTGGGGGGAGACCAAGAGACCCAGTACTTC
J gene: TRBJ2-7; V gene: TRBV11-3; clone size: .; D gene: TRBD1; CDR3 protein: CASSPRGDRGDYEQYF; CDR3 DNA: TGTGCCAGCAGCCCCAGAGGGGACAGGGGCGACTACGAGCAGTACTTC
J gene: TRBJ2-5; V gene: TRBV7-9; clone size: .; D gene: TRBD1; CDR3 protein: CSSSLKGQGGETQYF; CDR3 DNA: TGTTCCAGCAGCTTAAAGGGACAGGGGGGGGAGACCCAGTACTTC
J gene: TRBJ1-2; V gene: TRBV7-9; clone size: .; D gene: .; CDR3 protein: CSSSLELYGYTF; CDR3 DNA: TGTTCCAGCAGCTTAGAACTCTATGGCTACACCTTC
J gene: TRBJ2-7; V gene: TRBV6-1; clone size: .; D gene: TRBD2; CDR3 protein: CASTFSGSLPYEQYF; CDR3 DNA: TGTGCCAGCACCTTTAGCGGGAGTCTTCCCTACGAGCAGTACTTC
J gene: TRBJ2-2; V gene: TRBV7-3; clone size: .; D gene: .; CDR3 protein: CASSLTRDTGELFF; CDR3 DNA: TGTGCCAGCAGCTTAACGCGGGACACCGGGGAGCTGTTTTTT
J gene: TRBJ2-7; V gene: TRBV6-1; clone size: .; D gene: .; CDR3 protein: CASSEKQGAEQYF; CDR3 DNA: TGTGCCAGCAGTGAGAAACAGGGTGCCGAGCAGTACTTC
J gene: TRBJ2-5; V gene: TRBV5-5; clone size: .; D gene: TRBD1; CDR3 protein: CASSLQGNQETQYF; CDR3 DNA: TGTGCCAGCAGCTTACAGGGGAACCAAGAGACCCAGTACTTC
J gene: TRBJ2-7; V gene: TRBV5-4; clone size: once; D gene: .; CDR3 protein: CASSFWWAPYEQYF; CDR3 DNA: TGTGCCAGCAGCTTTTGGTGGGCCCCCTACGAGCAGTACTTC
J gene: TRBJ1-3; V gene: TRBV5-6; clone size: few; D gene: .; CDR3 protein: CASSHPGSGNTIYF; CDR3 DNA: TGTGCCAGCAGCCACCCAGGATCTGGAAACACCATATATTTT
J gene: TRBJ2-1; V gene: TRBV9; clone size: .; D gene: TRBD2; CDR3 protein: CASSATSGLAGYNEQFF; CDR3 DNA: TGTGCCAGCAGCGCTACTTCCGGACTAGCGGGGTACAATGAGCAGTTCTTC
J gene: TRBJ2-7; V gene: TRBV5-1; clone size: once; D gene: .; CDR3 protein: CASQVSPSYEQYF; CDR3 DNA: TGCGCCAGCCAGGTTTCCCCCTCCTACGAGCAGTACTTC
J gene: TRBJ2-7; V gene: TRBV5-4; clone size: .; D gene: TRBD2; CDR3 protein: CASSSTSGRPGAEQYF; CDR3 DNA: TGTGCCAGCAGCTCGACTAGCGGGAGGCCCGGGGCGGAGCAGTACTTC
J gene: TRBJ2-1; V gene: TRBV6-4; clone size: .; D gene: .; CDR3 protein: CASSDSISGPGEQFF; CDR3 DNA: TGTGCCAGCAGTGACTCAATTTCGGGTCCCGGTGAGCAGTTCTTC
J gene: TRBJ1-2; V gene: TRBV7-9; clone size: .; D gene: TRBD1; CDR3 protein: CASSLRDRDYTF; CDR3 DNA: TGTGCCAGCAGCCTACGGGACAGAGACTACACCTTT
J gene: TRBJ2-7; V gene: TRBV6-5; clone size: .; D gene: .; CDR3 protein: CASSYSFRRMAYEQYF; CDR3 DNA: TGTGCCAGCAGTTACTCCTTTCGCAGAATGGCCTACGAGCAGTACTTC